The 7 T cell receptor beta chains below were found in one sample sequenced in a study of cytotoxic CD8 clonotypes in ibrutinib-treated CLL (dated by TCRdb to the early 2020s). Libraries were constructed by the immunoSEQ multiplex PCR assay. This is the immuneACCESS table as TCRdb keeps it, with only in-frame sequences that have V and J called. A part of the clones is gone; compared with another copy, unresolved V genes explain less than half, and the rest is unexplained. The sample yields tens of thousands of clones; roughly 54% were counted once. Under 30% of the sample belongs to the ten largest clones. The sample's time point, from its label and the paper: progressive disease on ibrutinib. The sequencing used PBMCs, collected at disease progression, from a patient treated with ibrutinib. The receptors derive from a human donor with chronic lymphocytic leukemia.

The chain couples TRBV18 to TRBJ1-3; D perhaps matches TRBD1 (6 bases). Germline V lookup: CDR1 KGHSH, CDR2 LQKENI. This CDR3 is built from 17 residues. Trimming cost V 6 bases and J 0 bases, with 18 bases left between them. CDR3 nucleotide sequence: TGTGCCAGCTCCCCCATGGCAGGGGACCTCTCTGGAAACACCATATATTTT. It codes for CASSPMAGDLSGNTIYF. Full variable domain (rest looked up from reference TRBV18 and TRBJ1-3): NAGVMQNPRHLVRRRGQEARLRCSPMKGHSHVYWYRQLPEEGLKFMVYLQKENIIDESGMPKERFSAEFPKEGPSILRIQQVVRGDSAAYFCASSPMAGDLSGNTIYFGEGSWLTVV.

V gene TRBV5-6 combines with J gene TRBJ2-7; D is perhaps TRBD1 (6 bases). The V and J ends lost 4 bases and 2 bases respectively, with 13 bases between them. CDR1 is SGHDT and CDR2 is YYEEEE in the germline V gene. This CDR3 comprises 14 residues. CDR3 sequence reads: CASSLTGETYEQYF. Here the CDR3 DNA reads TGTGCCAGCAGCCTGACAGGTGAGACCTACGAGCAGTACTTC.

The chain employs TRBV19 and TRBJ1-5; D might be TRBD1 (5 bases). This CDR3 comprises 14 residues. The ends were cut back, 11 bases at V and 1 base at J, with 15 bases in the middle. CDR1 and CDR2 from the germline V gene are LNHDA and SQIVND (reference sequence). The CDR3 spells CASGTQGSNQPQHF. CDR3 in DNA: TGTGCCTCAGGGACCCAAGGGAGCAATCAGCCCCAGCATTTT.

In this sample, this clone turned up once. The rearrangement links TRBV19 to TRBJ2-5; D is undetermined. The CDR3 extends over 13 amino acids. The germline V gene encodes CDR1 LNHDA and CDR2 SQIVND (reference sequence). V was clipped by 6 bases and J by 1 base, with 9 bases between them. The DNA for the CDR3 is TGTGCCAGTAGGAGAATTCCCCAAGAGACCCAGTACTTC. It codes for CASRRIPQETQYF. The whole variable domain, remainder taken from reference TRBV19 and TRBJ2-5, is DGGITQSPKYLFRKEGQNVTLSCEQNLNHDAMYWYRQDPGQGLRLIYYSQIVNDFQKGDIAEGYSVSREKKESFPLTVTSAQKNPTAFYLCASRRIPQETQYFGPGTRLLVL.

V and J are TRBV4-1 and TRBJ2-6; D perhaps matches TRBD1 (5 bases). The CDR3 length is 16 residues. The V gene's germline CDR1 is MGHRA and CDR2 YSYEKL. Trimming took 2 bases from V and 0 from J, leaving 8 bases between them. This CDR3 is CASSQPDSSGANVLTF. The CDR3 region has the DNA TGCGCCAGCAGCCAACCCGACAGCTCTGGGGCCAACGTCCTGACTTTC.

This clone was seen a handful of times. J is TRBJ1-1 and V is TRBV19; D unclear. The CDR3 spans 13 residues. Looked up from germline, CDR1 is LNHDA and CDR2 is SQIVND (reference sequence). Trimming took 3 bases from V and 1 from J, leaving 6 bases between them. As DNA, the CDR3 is TGTGCCAGTAGTATCTTGGGGAACACTGAAGCTTTCTTT. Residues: CASSILGNTEAFF. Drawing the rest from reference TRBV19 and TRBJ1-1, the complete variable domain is DGGITQSPKYLFRKEGQNVTLSCEQNLNHDAMYWYRQDPGQGLRLIYYSQIVNDFQKGDIAEGYSVSREKKESFPLTVTSAQKNPTAFYLCASSILGNTEAFFGQGTRLTVV.

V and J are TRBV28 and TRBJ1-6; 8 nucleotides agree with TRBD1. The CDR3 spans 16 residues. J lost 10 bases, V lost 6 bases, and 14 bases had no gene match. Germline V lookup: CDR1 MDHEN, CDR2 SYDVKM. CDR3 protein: CASSSPGQGLGSPLHF. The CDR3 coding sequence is TGTGCCAGCAGCTCCCCAGGACAGGGACTTGGCTCACCCCTCCACTTT.